These T cell receptor beta chains were read from a single sample in a study of blood T cell repertoires in COVID-19. Only in-frame clones appear in the TCRdb table, and some are missing; sequencing was by immunoSEQ multiplex PCR. The sample records some 190,000 clones, 75% to 90% being singletons. The sample comprised peripheral blood. The receptors come from a man between 60 and 75 years old with acute or convalescent COVID-19. CDR3s include the opening cysteine and the closing phenylalanine or tryptophan. A D gene is named only where the DNA matches it firmly. Clone size appears in some rows only: once, few, many, or a class for an expanded clone.

d_gene,v_gene,j_gene,abundance,CDR3nt,CDR3aa
.,TRBV6-4,TRBJ2-3,.,TGTGCCAGCAGTGACGGTGTTACTAGCACAGATACGCAGTATTTT,CASSDGVTSTDTQYF
TRBD1,TRBV30,TRBJ1-3,.,TGTGCCTGCCCGGGGGACAGCTCTGGAAACACCATATATTTT,CACPGDSSGNTIYF
.,TRBV6-5,TRBJ1-1,.,TGTGCCAGCAGTTACTCCTACTCCGTCCTCCGTACTGAAGCTTTCTTT,CASSYSYSVLRTEAFF
TRBD2,TRBV7-3,TRBJ2-3,once,TGTGCCAGCAGCTCCGTAGCGGGGAGGGGGTATGGTACGCAGTATTTT,CASSSVAGRGYGTQYF
TRBD1,TRBV2,TRBJ1-5,.,TGTGCCAGCACCACAGGGGGTCAGCCCCAGCATTTT,CASTTGGQPQHF
.,TRBV6-5,TRBJ1-1,.,TGTGCCAGCAGTTACTCGGGGGGTATGTTGGGGGCTTTCTTT,CASSYSGGMLGAFF
.,TRBV5-5,TRBJ1-1,.,TGTGCCAGCAGCTTGGAATTAAAGGTCAGGGTCCCGGCAGCTTTCTTT,CASSLELKVRVPAAFF
TRBD1,TRBV9,TRBJ2-7,.,TGTGCCAGCAGCTTTTCCGGGACAGATACCTACGAGCAGTACTTC,CASSFSGTDTYEQYF
.,TRBV12-2,TRBJ1-5,.,TGTGCAAGTCGCATACCGGGACAGGGGGCAAATCAGCCCCAGCATTTT,CASRIPGQGANQPQHF
TRBD1,TRBV29-1,TRBJ1-2,few,TGCAGCGTTGAAGACCAAGACAGGGGCTGGAGCTACACCTTC,CSVEDQDRGWSYTF
.,TRBV12-3/TRBV12-4,TRBJ1-2,few,TGTGCCAGCAGTTTAAACAGCAACTATGGCTACACCTTC,CASSLNSNYGYTF
TRBD2,TRBV25-1,TRBJ2-2,once,TGTGCCAGCAGTGAATCCTTACTAGCGGGAGGCACCGGGGAGCTGTTTTTT,CASSESLLAGGTGELFF
.,TRBV7-2,TRBJ2-7,.,TGTGCCAGCAGCTTATGGTCGGTACAGGGATTCAACGAGCAGTACTTC,CASSLWSVQGFNEQYF
TRBD1,TRBV10-3,TRBJ2-3,few,TGTGCCATCGGGGGACAGGGGGCAGATACGCAGTATTTT,CAIGGQGADTQYF
TRBD1,TRBV19,TRBJ2-1,.,TGTGCCAGTCGTTTCTCGGGACAGGGGGCGGTTGAGCAGTTCTTC,CASRFSGQGAVEQFF
.,TRBV19,TRBJ2-1,.,TGTGCCAGTACCCGGGACTCCGCCTACAATGAGCAGTTCTTC,CASTRDSAYNEQFF
.,TRBV6-5,TRBJ1-5,.,TGTGCCAGCAGTCTCCTAGTTAGGCCAAATCAGCCCCAGCATTTT,CASSLLVRPNQPQHF
.,TRBV25-1,TRBJ2-7,.,TGTGCCAGCAGTGAAACCGGGTCAGGAGGGCTTTACGAGCAGTACTTC,CASSETGSGGLYEQYF
TRBD1,TRBV7-9,TRBJ1-3,.,TGTGCCAGCAGCTTAGCCCCGGGACAGGGGGACACCATATATTTT,CASSLAPGQGDTIYF
.,TRBV14,TRBJ1-3,.,TGTGCCAGCAGCCAAGATAGGGGGAAAGGAAACACCATATATTTT,CASSQDRGKGNTIYF
.,TRBV10-3,TRBJ1-6,.,TGTGCCATCAGTCAGGACAGCTCCTATAATTCACCCCTCCACTTT,CAISQDSSYNSPLHF
.,TRBV9,TRBJ1-2,.,TGTGCCAGCAGCCGAGATGGGCTTAACGGCTACACCTTC,CASSRDGLNGYTF
TRBD1,TRBV19,TRBJ1-2,.,TGTGCCAGTAGTGTTTACTCCACAGGGGGCTATGGCTACACCTTC,CASSVYSTGGYGYTF
.,TRBV6-5,TRBJ1-2,.,TGTGCCAGCAGTTATTCAGGACACCGCGATGGCTACACCTTC,CASSYSGHRDGYTF
TRBD2,TRBV5-4,TRBJ2-3,once,TGTGCCAGCAGCTTCGAAGCGGGGGTAAGCACAGATACGCAGTATTTT,CASSFEAGVSTDTQYF
TRBD1,TRBV19,TRBJ2-5,.,TGTGCCAGTACCGTCACACAGGGGAGAGGGGAGACCCAGTACTTC,CASTVTQGRGETQYF
TRBD2,TRBV20-1,TRBJ2-3,.,TGCAGTGCTAGTGCTCTAGCGGGGGCAGGCACAGATACGCAGTATTTT,CSASALAGAGTDTQYF
TRBD1,TRBV6-6,TRBJ1-1,.,TGTGCCAGCAGTTACCGCACAGGGGAAAGGGGTGAAGCTTTCTTT,CASSYRTGERGEAFF
.,TRBV11-2,TRBJ2-3,.,TGTGCCAGCAGCTTAGCTGGGCGCACAGATACGCAGTATTTT,CASSLAGRTDTQYF
.,TRBV6-5,TRBJ2-2,.,TGTGCCAGCAGAATTAACGGGGCCGGGGAGCTGTTTTTT,CASRINGAGELFF
.,TRBV24-1,TRBJ2-1,.,TGTGCCACCCCCAGGGGGGACTTCGGCTACAATGAGCAGTTCTTC,CATPRGDFGYNEQFF
.,TRBV4-2,TRBJ1-1,.,TGTGCCAGCAGCGCCAGGGGCATGAACACTGAAGCTTTCTTT,CASSARGMNTEAFF
TRBD1,TRBV4-3,TRBJ1-3,.,TGCGCCAGCAGCCAAGTTGTACCCGGGACAGGGGAAAACACCATATATTTT,CASSQVVPGTGENTIYF
.,TRBV7-7,TRBJ1-1,.,TGTGCTAGAGAAATTTACCGTCACCGAGGGATTCGAATGAACACTGAAGCTTTCTTT,CAREIYRHRGIRMNTEAFF
.,TRBV2,TRBJ1-5,.,TGTGCCAGCAGTGCGGAACTACCTTTCAATCAGCCCCAGCATTTT,CASSAELPFNQPQHF
.,TRBV10-3,TRBJ2-1,.,TGTGCCATCAGTGAGCGAAACGGGGGAACCTACAATGAGCAGTTCTTC,CAISERNGGTYNEQFF
.,TRBV21-1,TRBJ2-3,.,TGTGCCAGCAGCAAAATCCTAGCGGGCTGCACAGATACGCAGTATTTT,CASSKILAGCTDTQYF
TRBD1,TRBV27,TRBJ1-5,few,TGTGCCAGCAGTCCGACAGGGGGCTCTGGTCAGCCCCAGCATTTT,CASSPTGGSGQPQHF
.,TRBV5-1,TRBJ2-1,.,TGCGCCAGCAGTTGGGGGGGCGGAGACAATGAGCAGTTCTTC,CASSWGGGDNEQFF
TRBD2,TRBV2,TRBJ2-3,few,TGTGCCAGAGGGGGAGCGGGGGGCCGCACAGATACGCAGTATTTT,CARGGAGGRTDTQYF
TRBD1,TRBV29-1,TRBJ2-7,.,TGCAGCGTTGTTCCCGGGACAGGACTCGAGCAGTACTTC,CSVVPGTGLEQYF